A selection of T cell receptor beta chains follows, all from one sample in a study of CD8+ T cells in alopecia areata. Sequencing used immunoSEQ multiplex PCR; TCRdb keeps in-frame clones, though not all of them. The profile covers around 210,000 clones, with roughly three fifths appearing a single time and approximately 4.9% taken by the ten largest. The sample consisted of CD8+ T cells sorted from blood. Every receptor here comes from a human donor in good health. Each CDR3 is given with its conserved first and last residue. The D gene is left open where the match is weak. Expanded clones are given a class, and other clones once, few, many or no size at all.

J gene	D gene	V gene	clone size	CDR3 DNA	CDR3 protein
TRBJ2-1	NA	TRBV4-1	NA	TGCGCCAGCACACTAGCCAATCACTCCTACAATGAGCAGTTCTTC	CASTLANHSYNEQFF
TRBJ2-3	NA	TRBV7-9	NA	TGTGCCAGCAGCGACGAACTAACAGATACGCAGTATTTT	CASSDELTDTQYF
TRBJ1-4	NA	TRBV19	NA	TGTGCCAGTAGACCCCCGGGGGAAAAACTGTTTTTT	CASRPPGEKLFF
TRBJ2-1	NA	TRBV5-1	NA	TGCGCCAGCAGCCCTGAAGGGGGGACAGAATACAATGAGCAGTTCTTC	CASSPEGGTEYNEQFF
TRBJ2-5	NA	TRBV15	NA	TGTGCCACCAGCCCCAGAGACAGTAGTATTGAGACCCAGTACTTC	CATSPRDSSIETQYF
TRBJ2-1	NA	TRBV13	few	TGTGCCAGCAGCTTAGGGGGAGATGAGCAGTTCTTC	CASSLGGDEQFF
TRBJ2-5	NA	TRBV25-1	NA	TGTGCCAGCACCTGGAGGGAGACCCAGTACTTC	CASTWRETQYF
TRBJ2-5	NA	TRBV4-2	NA	TGTGCCAGCAGCCAACCCGCCGAAGAGGGTCAAGAGACCCAGTACTTC	CASSQPAEEGQETQYF
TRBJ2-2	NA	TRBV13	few	TGTGCCAGCAGTGAACAGGACACCGGGGAGCTGTTTTTT	CASSEQDTGELFF
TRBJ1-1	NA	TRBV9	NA	TGTGCCAGCAGCGCTCTGGGGGGACGCGGCCCTGAAGCTTTCTTT	CASSALGGRGPEAFF
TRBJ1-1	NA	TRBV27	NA	TGTGCCAGCACCCGGGATGGGGGCACTGAAGCTTTCTTT	CASTRDGGTEAFF
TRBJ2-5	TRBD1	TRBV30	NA	TGTGCCTGGAGCGGTTGGGGACAGGCCAAAGAGACCCAGTACTTC	CAWSGWGQAKETQYF
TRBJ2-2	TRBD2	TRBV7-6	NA	TGTGCCAGCAGCTTTAGCGGGGGTCGGACCGGGGAGCTGTTTTTT	CASSFSGGRTGELFF
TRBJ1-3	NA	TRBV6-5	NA	TGTGCCAGCAGTATCGGGGCTGGAAACACCATATATTTT	CASSIGAGNTIYF
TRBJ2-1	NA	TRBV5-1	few	TGCGCCAGCAGCTTGGAATACAATGAGCAGTTCTTC	CASSLEYNEQFF
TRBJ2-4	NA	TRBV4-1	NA	TGCGCCAGCAGCCAAAGCCAGAGAGTAGACAAAAACATTCAGTACTTC	CASSQSQRVDKNIQYF
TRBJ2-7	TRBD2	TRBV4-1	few	TGCGCCAGCAGCCAAGAAATCGGGCGGGGGGTCTACGAGCAGTACTTC	CASSQEIGRGVYEQYF
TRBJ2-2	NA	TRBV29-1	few	TGCAGCGTTGAATGGAACACCGGGGAGCTGTTTTTT	CSVEWNTGELFF
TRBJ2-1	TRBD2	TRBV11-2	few	TGTGCCAGCAGCTTAGGCCTAGCGGGGGGGAATGAGCAGTTCTTC	CASSLGLAGGNEQFF
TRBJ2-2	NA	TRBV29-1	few	TGCAGCGCTACAGGGAACACCGGGGAGCTGTTTTTT	CSATGNTGELFF
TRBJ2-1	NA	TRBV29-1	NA	TGCAGCGTTGAAGACAGATACAATGAGCAGTTCTTC	CSVEDRYNEQFF
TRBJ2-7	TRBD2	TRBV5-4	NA	TGTGCCAGCAGCCTTAGCGGGGTCTACGAGCAGTACTTC	CASSLSGVYEQYF
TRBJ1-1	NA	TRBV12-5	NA	TGTGCTAGTGGTTTATTCGGGGGGCTAGGCACTGAAGCTTTCTTT	CASGLFGGLGTEAFF
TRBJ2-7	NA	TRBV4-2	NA	TGTGCCAGCAGCCCCCGGGGGCTAGCGGCCCACTACGAGCAGTACTTC	CASSPRGLAAHYEQYF
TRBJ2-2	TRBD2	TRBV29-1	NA	TGCAGCGTTGAGCGGGGGGTCACCGGGGAGCTGTTTTTT	CSVERGVTGELFF
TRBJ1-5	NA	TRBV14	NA	TGTGCCAGCAGCCAACATCATAGCAATCAGCCCCAGCATTTT	CASSQHHSNQPQHF
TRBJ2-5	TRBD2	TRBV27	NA	TGTGCCAGCAGTCGGCGGGGGAACCAAGAGACCCAGTACTTC	CASSRRGNQETQYF
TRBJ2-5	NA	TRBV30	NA	TGTGCCTGGGCGCGGGTCCTCCAAGAGACCCAGTACTTC	CAWARVLQETQYF
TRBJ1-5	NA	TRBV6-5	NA	TGTGCCAGCGGTCAGGGTAGCAATCAGCCCCAGCATTTT	CASGQGSNQPQHF
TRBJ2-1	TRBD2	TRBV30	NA	TGTGCCTGGAGTGGTAATAGCGGGGGGTCTAGCTCCTACAATGAGCAGTTCTTC	CAWSGNSGGSSSYNEQFF
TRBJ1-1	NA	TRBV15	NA	TGTGCCACCAGCAGATTAGAGGACAGCCCTGAAGCTTTCTTT	CATSRLEDSPEAFF
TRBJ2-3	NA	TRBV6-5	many	TGTGCCAGCACCCATGGGTCAGGGGGGCCAGATACGCAGTATTTT	CASTHGSGGPDTQYF
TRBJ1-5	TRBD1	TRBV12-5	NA	TGTGCTAGTGGCCAGGACAGGGACGGTCAGCCCCAGCATTTT	CASGQDRDGQPQHF
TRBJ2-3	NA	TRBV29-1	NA	TGCAGCGTTGAAGGGGGGTCCTATGGAGATACGCAGTATTTT	CSVEGGSYGDTQYF
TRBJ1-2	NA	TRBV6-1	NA	TGTGCCAGCAGTTCCCCCCCAGGGGTAGACTATGGCTACACCTTC	CASSSPPGVDYGYTF
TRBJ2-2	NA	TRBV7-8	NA	TGTGCCAGCAGCGCGCCCAGGGCCACCGGGGAGCTGTTTTTT	CASSAPRATGELFF
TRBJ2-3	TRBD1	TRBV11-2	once	TGTGCCAGCAGCACAGACAGGGGGAATCCAGATACGCAGTATTTT	CASSTDRGNPDTQYF
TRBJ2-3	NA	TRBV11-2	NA	TGTGCCAGCAGAAGGGAGCCGTTGCCAGATACGCAGTATTTT	CASRREPLPDTQYF
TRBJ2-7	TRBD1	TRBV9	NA	TGTGCCAGCAGCGCGACGGAGGGACAGGGGGACGAGCAGTACTTC	CASSATEGQGDEQYF
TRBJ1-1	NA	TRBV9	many	TGTGCCAGCAGCGACCCGGGCACTGAAGCTTTCTTT	CASSDPGTEAFF
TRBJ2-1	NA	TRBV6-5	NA	TGTGCCAGCAGTCTCAGTCGGGTCAATGAGCAGTTCTTC	CASSLSRVNEQFF
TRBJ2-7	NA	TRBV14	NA	TGTGCCAGCAGCCAAGACTCGATGGGGGTGGCCGGCTACGAGCAGTACTTC	CASSQDSMGVAGYEQYF
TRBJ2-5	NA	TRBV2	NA	TGTGCCAGCAGTGCCCGCGGACAAGAGACCCAGTACTTC	CASSARGQETQYF
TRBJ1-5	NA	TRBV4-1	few	TGCGCCAGCAGCCAGGCTAATCAGCCCCAGCATTTT	CASSQANQPQHF
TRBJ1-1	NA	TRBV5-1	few	TGCGCCAGCACCATTGGACGAGAAGCTTTCTTT	CASTIGREAFF
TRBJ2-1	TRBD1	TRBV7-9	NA	TGTGCCAGCAGACCCGGACAGGGCGTCTACAATGAGCAGTTCTTC	CASRPGQGVYNEQFF
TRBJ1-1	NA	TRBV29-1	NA	TGCAGCGTGGCGACAGGGAACACTGAAGCTTTCTTT	CSVATGNTEAFF
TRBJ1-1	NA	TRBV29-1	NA	TGCAGCGCTGAAGACACGGCTTTCTTT	CSAEDTAFF